One sample yielded the 14 T cell receptor beta chains listed below, sequenced in a study of T cells in Graves' hyperthyroidism and ophthalmopathy. RNA transcripts served as the template for amplifying TCR beta CDR3 regions. Using the HTBI primer set, a first-round RT-PCR was run on the TCR CDR3. Each CDR3 protein is one row after TCRdb ran MiXCR on the multiplex PCR reads. The data hold some 350,000 distinct CDR3 sequences, with approximately 15% observed a single time. Sequenced input: blood. The receptor source for this set is a woman aged 18 to 35 with Graves' hyperthyroidism that later progressed to Graves' ophthalmopathy.

V and J are TRBV27 and TRBJ2-2; D is undetermined. The CDR3 sequence is 11 residues long. The germline V and J ends were trimmed by 8 bases and 6 bases, with 7 bases remaining between them. The germline gives CDR1 MNHEY, CDR2 SMNVEV (reference sequence). The CDR3 region has the DNA TGTGCCAGCGTTTATTCCGGGGAGCTGTTTTTT. This codes for CASVYSGELFF.

The chain carries TRBV9 and TRBJ2-1, with TRBD2 matching 9 bases. This CDR3 spans 21 amino acids. J gave up 0 bases and V 3 bases, and 19 bases lay outside the gene matches. Looked up from germline, CDR1 is SGDLS and CDR2 is YYNGEE. In DNA form, the CDR3 reads TGTGCCAGCAGCGCGACAAAGCCGGGACTAGCTCCGAAGAGCTCCTACAATGAGCAGTTCTTC. It codes for CASSATKPGLAPKSSYNEQFF.

The V call is TRBV6-1, the J call TRBJ2-1; 7 nucleotides align to TRBD1. Germline values: CDR1 MNHNS, CDR2 SASEGT. J lost 1 base, V lost 4 bases, and 4 bases had no gene match. The CDR3 runs to 15 residues. The DNA of the CDR3 is TGTGCCAGCAGTGTAACAGGGGCTTCCTACAATGAGCAGTTCTTC. The encoded protein is CASSVTGASYNEQFF.

This clonotype was counted between two and nine times. This chain uses TRBV20-1 with TRBJ1-6, with D unclear. The CDR3 extends over 16 amino acids. Between the trimmed V and J ends, which lost 1 base and 1 base, there was a span of 11 bases. Germline CDR1 and CDR2: DFQATT and SNEGSKA (reference sequence). In DNA form, the CDR3 reads TGCAGTGCTAGAGCCGGCGGAGGGTCCTATAATTCACCCCTCCACTTT. Amino acids: CSARAGGGSYNSPLHF.

This clonotype came up many times. One end of the junction fails to match germline, which may point to a read error. This chain uses TRBV28 with TRBJ2-6, with D unresolved. The CDR3 length is 9 residues. Germline assignment: CDR1 MDHEN and CDR2 SYDVKM. The chain's CDR3 is CASSSPLTF. In DNA form, the CDR3 reads TGTGCCAGCAGTTCGCCCCTGACCTTC.

This clonotype was seen at least ten times. CDR3 residues: CASSQLRGENTEAFF. In nucleotides, the CDR3 is TGTGCCAGCAGCCAACTGAGGGGGGAAAACACTGAAGCTTTCTTT. This sequence joins TRBV3-1 and TRBJ1-1; D might be TRBD1 (6 bases). V was cut by 2 bases and J by 2 bases, with 12 bases left in between. Germline V gene lookup returns CDR1 LGHDT and CDR2 YNNKEL (reference sequence). The CDR3 totals 15 residues.

This clonotype was seen many times. V usage is TRBV10-3 and J usage is TRBJ2-7; D may be TRBD2 (5 bases). Trimming cost V 4 bases and J 2 bases, with 27 bases left between them. There are 19 residues in the CDR3. Germline CDR1 is ENHRY and CDR2 is SYGVKD. The CDR3 here is CAISAFGDPPTNTAYEQYF. For the CDR3, the DNA is TGTGCCATCAGTGCGTTCGGTGATCCGCCGACTAATACTGCCTACGAGCAGTACTTC.

This chain connects TRBV19 to TRBJ1-5; weak D call: TRBD1 (5 bases). The V end was cut by 3 bases, the J end by 4 bases, with 22 bases between. The CDR3 sequence is 18 residues long. The germline CDR1 and CDR2 sequences are LNHDA and SQIVND (reference sequence). The CDR3 sequence is CASSIGERDRLGNQPQHF. CDR3 DNA sequence: TGTGCCAGTAGTATCGGGGAAAGGGACCGCTTAGGGAATCAGCCCCAGCATTTT.

At least ten counts were recorded for this clonotype. This chain connects TRBV20-1 to TRBJ2-1; 12 bases map to TRBD2. In germline, CDR1 is DFQATT, CDR2 SNEGSKA (reference sequence). The V gene end was trimmed by 6 bases and the J gene end by 5 bases; junction bases not matched to a gene: 8. This CDR3 region has 15 residues. The CDR3 protein is CSADQTSGRNNEQFF. The CDR3 nucleotides read TGCAGTGCCGATCAGACTAGCGGGAGAAACAATGAGCAGTTCTTC.

On this clonotype itself: It may be a read error: a sequence one base away is much more abundant. This chain joins TRBV27 and TRBJ1-2; no clear D gene. The CDR3 contains 13 residues. The germline V gene has CDR1 MNHEY and CDR2 SMNVEV (reference sequence). V was pared by 8 bases and J by 4 bases, with 14 bases between. The CDR3 spells CASGPRGGYGYTF. Here the CDR3 DNA reads TGTGCCAGCGGTCCCCGCGGCGGCTATGGCTACACCTTC.

This clonotype was detected many times. This chain joins TRBV28 and TRBJ1-2; 7 bases are shared with TRBD1. The CDR3 consists of 13 residues. Germline loops: CDR1 MDHEN, CDR2 SYDVKM. The V gene end was trimmed by 10 bases and the J gene end by 3 bases; junction bases not matched to a gene: 8. CDR3 loop: CATLLGGDYGYTF. The CDR3, as DNA: TGTGCCACCCTACTAGGGGGCGACTATGGCTACACCTTC.

This clonotype appeared a few times. With a much larger clone just one base away, this may be a read error. V usage is TRBV5-1 and J usage is TRBJ1-1; D perhaps matches TRBD1 (5 bases). V was pared by 4 bases and J by 0 bases, with 13 bases between. This CDR3 has 15 residues. Per germline, CDR1 SGHRS and CDR2 YFSETQ. DNA of the CDR3: TGCGCCAGCAGCGCGCGGGGGAACTTGAACACTGAAGCTTTCTTT. Residues: CASSARGNLNTEAFF.

This clonotype was recorded at least ten times. The J gene is TRBJ2-7, the V gene TRBV12-3 or TRBV12-4; the D is unclear. V lost 5 bases to trimming and J lost 3 bases, with 23 bases between them. This CDR3 is 17 amino acids long. CDR3 sequence (DNA): TGTGCCAGCAGTATTAATCCCCGACCCGCTCCCCGCTACGAGCAGTACTTC. This encodes CASSINPRPAPRYEQYF.

The sample holds many counts of this clonotype. The chain joins TRBV4-3 to TRBJ1-1; D is unresolved. Trimming removed 1 base from V and 0 bases from J, with 6 bases in between. The CDR3 is 14 residues long. CDR1 is LGHNA and CDR2 is YSLEER in the germline V gene. The chain's CDR3 is CASSQGRMNTEAFF. CDR3 DNA: TGCGCCAGCAGCCAAGGACGAATGAACACTGAAGCTTTCTTT.